This T cell receptor beta chain was observed in a study of blood T cells in healthy people across ages. Sample-barcoded 5' priming and a J-beta primer mix drove a second PCR of 7 to 11 cycles. One entry per CDR3 protein, called by TCRdb with MiXCR from the 5' RACE reads. Here the sample spans around 800,000 distinct CDR3 sequences, around 42% being singletons. Germline CDR1 MGHRA, CDR2 YSYEKL. The CDR3 contains 16 residues. Losses at the gene ends were 1 base for V and 4 bases for J; bases not matched to a gene: 8. Specimen: blood. This chain connects TRBV4-1 to TRBJ2-3; 7 bases agree with TRBD1. The sequence was obtained from a man in his sixties in good health. CDR3 nucleotide sequence: TGCGCCAGCAGCCAAGTTTGGACAGGAGGAGCAGATACGCAGTATTTT. Amino acids: CASSQVWTGGADTQYF.